This record concerns one T cell receptor beta chain sequence. Its target is not known. The CDR3 has 14 residues. Germline V CDR1 and CDR2: SGDLS, YYNGEE. The ends were cut back, 2 bases at V and 3 bases at J, with 8 bases in the middle. Sequencing used immunoSEQ v3. Libraries were sequenced to 2 million to 2.5 million read pairs (survey) or roughly 4.5-6.5 million (deep). The protocol was immunoSEQ multiplex PCR, while the TCRdb copy is restricted to in-frame clones and leaves out a portion. The data show 45,000 to 75,000 clones, approximately 69% seen once. This record belongs to a study of TIL therapy for anti-PD-1-resistant metastatic lung cancer. Overall study: Patients then received nivolumab; progressors got lymphodepletion, TIL and IL-2. Tumors carried a median roughly 1.5 non-synonymous mutations per megabase.

Documented time point: pre-treatment sample, taken before nivolumab and TIL therapy. Study results and limitations: This highly selected cohort may not generalize to typical lung cancer patients.

The clonotype comes from a person aged 25 to 85 with non-small cell lung cancer. The source was blood, collected at baseline. The chain joins TRBV9 to TRBJ2-2; D is perhaps TRBD2 (6 bases). CDR3 residues: CASSVAGYTGELFF. For the CDR3, the DNA is TGTGCCAGCAGCGTCGCGGGGTACACCGGGGAGCTGTTTTTT.